This record concerns one TCR beta chain sequence. No antigen is known for it. This sample was taken from a study of shared clonotypes between healthy human individuals. Across the study: Donors consisted of two women and a few men between 18 and 49. Three plates were used per donor for CD4 naive, three for CD4 memory, two for CD8 naive and one for CD8 memory.

Sequencing was performed with immunoSEQ multiplex PCR; in TCRdb, only in-frame clones are kept and a portion is missing. The table records a few million clones, roughly 93% of them present only once. CDR1 GTSNPN and CDR2 SVGIG come from the germline V gene (reference sequence). This CDR3 has 16 amino acids. Losses at the gene ends were 2 bases for V and 3 bases for J; bases not matched to a gene: 11. Study-wide results and caveats: Generally, naive subsets (rather than memory subsets) showed larger estimated richness.

Naive CD8 isolation took CD45RO-negative cells positively selected for CCR7 and excluded terminally differentiated effector memory CD45RA+ cells. All donors were healthy HIV-negative adults lacking recent acute infections or vaccinations. The specimen was naive CD8+ T cells from PBMCs. The chain recombines TRBV30 with TRBJ2-7, with TRBD2 matching over 9 bases. The TCR originated in a man in his late teens or twenties in good health. Some clones in this sample may be carry-over from other donors' samples. This chain's CDR3 is CAWSPPRLAEDYEQYF. The CDR3 DNA reads TGTGCCTGGAGTCCCCCCCGACTAGCGGAGGACTACGAGCAGTACTTC.